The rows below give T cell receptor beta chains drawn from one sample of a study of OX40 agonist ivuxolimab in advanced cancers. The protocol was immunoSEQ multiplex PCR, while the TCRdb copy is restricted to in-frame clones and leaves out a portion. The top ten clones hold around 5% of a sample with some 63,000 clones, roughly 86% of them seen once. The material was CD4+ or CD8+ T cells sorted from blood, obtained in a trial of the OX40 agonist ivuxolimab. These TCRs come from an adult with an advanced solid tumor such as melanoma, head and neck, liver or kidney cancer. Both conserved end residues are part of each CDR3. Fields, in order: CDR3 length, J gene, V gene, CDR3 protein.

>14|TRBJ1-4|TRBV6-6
CASSYSISGEKLFF
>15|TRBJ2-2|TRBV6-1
CASRPAGGYTGELFF
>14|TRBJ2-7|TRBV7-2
CASSYVAGHYEQYF
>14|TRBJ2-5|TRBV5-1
CASSSSRGAETQYF
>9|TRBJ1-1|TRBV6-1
CASTIKAFF
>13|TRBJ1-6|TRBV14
CASSPQSNSPLHF
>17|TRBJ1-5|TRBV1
CTSSQDGRPYSNQPQHF
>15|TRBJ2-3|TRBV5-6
CASSFLAGATDTQYF
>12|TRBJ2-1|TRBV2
CASRELVHEQFF
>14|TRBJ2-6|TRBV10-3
CAIHRGSGANVLTF
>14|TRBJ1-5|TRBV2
CASTGSGGVQPQHF
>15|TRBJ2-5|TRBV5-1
CASSFSRGNLETQYF
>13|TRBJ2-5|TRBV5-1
CASKPAVQETQYF
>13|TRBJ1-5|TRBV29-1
CSARTADNQPQHF
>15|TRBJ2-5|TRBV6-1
CASSPGQGAGETQYF
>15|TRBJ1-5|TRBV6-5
CASSSTGPSNQPQHF
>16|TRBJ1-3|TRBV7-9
CASSLQGLISGNTIYF
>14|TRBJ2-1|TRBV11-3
CASIPRVSYNEQFF
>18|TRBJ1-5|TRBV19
CASSIGIPGQGTRQPQHF
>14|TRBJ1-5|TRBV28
CASSLTGGNQPQHF
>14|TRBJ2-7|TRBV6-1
CASILAGGIYEQYF
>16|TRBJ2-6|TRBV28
CASARGVFSGANVLTF
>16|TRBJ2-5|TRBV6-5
CASSYSGTGNQETQYF
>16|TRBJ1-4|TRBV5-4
CASSLNPGRRNEKLFF
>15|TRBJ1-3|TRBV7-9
CASSLAGGNRHTIYF
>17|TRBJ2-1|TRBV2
CASSEEFGGGPYNEQFF
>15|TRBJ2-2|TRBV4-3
CASSQGVRSTGELFF
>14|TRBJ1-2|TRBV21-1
CASSKGGRFYGYTF
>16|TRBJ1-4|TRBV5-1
CASSPEAGATNEKLFF
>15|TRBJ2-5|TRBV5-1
CASSFSGGPRETQYF
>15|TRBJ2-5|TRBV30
CAWTRTSGAQETQYF
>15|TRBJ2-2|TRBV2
CASSAPWDSTGELFF